This note documents a single T cell receptor (beta chain) sequence. Germline CDR1 reads MNHEY; CDR2 reads SVGAGI. This CDR3 region has 13 residues. Trimming shortened V by 5 bases and J by 7 bases, and 14 bases separated the two germline ends. The sample comes from a study of blood T cell repertoires in COVID-19. Background on the study: The study drew acute and convalescent COVID-19 samples from the United States, Italy and Spain. PBMCs, B-cell-depleted T cells, or T cells provided the cDNA or gDNA that made up the material.

Patients in Seattle were enrolled during active infection, then followed longitudinally. As handled by the study authors: Reference gene primer amplification gave estimated nucleated cell counts. The method was immunoSEQ multiplex PCR; TCRdb's version includes in-frame clones alone and lacks a portion of them. The V and J calls and clone size come from that table; D and trimming were worked out from the DNA. Of about 180,000 clones listed, 70% to 90% are singletons. This rearrangement joins TRBV6-5 to TRBJ1-2; D call uncertain. This sequence was found in a person between 65 and 79 years old with COVID-19, enrolled during active disease. What was sequenced was peripheral blood. The CDR3 loop is CASSLGETGGYTF. CDR3 in DNA: TGTGCCAGCAGTCTCGGGGAGACGGGTGGCTACACCTTC.